This T cell receptor beta chain was observed in a study of OX40 agonist ivuxolimab in advanced cancers. About the study: The patients got ivuxolimab, which is an agonistic anti-OX40 (CD134) antibody.

In germline, CDR1 is SGHVS, CDR2 FQNEAQ. This CDR3 is 15 amino acids long. Unmatched junction bases numbered 10, after V lost 4 bases and J lost 7 bases. This clone turned up a few times. Measured with immunoSEQ multiplex PCR; TCRdb has only the in-frame clones, and not every one. This table has about 68,000 clones, about 91% appearing once. This clonotype was obtained from an adult with an advanced solid tumor such as melanoma, head and neck, liver or kidney cancer. The rearrangement joins TRBV7-8 to TRBJ1-5; 7 positions agree with TRBD1. The sample consisted of CD4+ or CD8+ T cells sorted from blood, taken in a trial of the OX40 agonist ivuxolimab. The CDR3 coding sequence is TGTGCCAGCAGCTCCTTGACAGGGTCTGTACAGCCCCAGCATTTT. Amino acids: CASSSLTGSVQPQHF.